This entry is about one T cell receptor (beta chain). This specimen belongs to a study of T cell changes during pregnancy in multiple sclerosis. The germline CDR1 and CDR2 sequences are SGDLS and YYNGEE. The V gene lost 3 bases and the J gene lost 5 bases, with 14 bases spanning the gap. This CDR3 has 14 residues. The table came from immunoSEQ multiplex PCR; TCRdb's copy has only in-frame clones and leaves some out. The sample includes fewer than 70,000 clones, around 90% of them seen just once. The genes are TRBV9 and TRBJ2-5; no clear D. This receptor was identified in a female donor with multiple sclerosis, enrolled in a pregnancy study. The specimen comprised peripheral blood, sampled in the third trimester of pregnancy. The CDR3 here is CASSEALARETQYF. The CDR3 nucleotides read TGTGCCAGCAGCGAAGCTCTTGCGCGGGAGACCCAGTACTTC.